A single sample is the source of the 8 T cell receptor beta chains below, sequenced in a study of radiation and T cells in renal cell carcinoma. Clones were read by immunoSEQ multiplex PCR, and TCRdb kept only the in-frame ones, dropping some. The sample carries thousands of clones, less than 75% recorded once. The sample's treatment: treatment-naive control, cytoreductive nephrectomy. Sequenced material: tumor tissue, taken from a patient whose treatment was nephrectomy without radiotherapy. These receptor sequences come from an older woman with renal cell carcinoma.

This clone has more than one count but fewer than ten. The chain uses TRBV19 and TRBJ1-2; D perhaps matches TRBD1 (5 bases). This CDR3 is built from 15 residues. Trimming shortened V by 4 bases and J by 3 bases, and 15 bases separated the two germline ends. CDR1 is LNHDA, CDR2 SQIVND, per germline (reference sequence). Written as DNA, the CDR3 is TGTGCCAGTAGTAACCGGGACGGGGGGTACTATGGCTACACCTTC. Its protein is CASSNRDGGYYGYTF.

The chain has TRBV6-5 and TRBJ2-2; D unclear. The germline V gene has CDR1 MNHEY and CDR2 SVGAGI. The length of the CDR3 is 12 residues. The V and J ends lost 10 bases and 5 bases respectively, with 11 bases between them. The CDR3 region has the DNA TGTGCCACCAAGCAGTGGACCGGGGAGCTGTTTTTT. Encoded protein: CATKQWTGELFF.

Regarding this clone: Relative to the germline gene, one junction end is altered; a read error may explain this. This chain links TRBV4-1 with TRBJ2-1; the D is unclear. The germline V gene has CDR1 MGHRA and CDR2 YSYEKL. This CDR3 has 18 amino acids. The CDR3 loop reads CASTQIQSRTGSYNEQFF. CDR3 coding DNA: TGCGCCAGCACCCAAATACAGAGCAGGACGGGCTCCTACAATGAGCAGTTCTTC.

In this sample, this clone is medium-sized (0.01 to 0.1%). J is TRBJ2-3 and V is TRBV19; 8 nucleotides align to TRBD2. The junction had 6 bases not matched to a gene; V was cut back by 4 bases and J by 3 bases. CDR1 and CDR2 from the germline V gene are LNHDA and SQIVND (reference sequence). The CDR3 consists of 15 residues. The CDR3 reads CASSTGLAGTDTQYF. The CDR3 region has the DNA TGTGCCAGTAGTACCGGACTAGCAGGGACAGATACGCAGTATTTT.

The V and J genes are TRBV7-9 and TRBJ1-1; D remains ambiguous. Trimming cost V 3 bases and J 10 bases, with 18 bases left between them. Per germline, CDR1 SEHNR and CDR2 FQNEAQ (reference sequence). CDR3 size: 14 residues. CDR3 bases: TGTGCCAGCAGCTTGATCCAGTCGTTTGATATAGCTTTCTTT. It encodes CASSLIQSFDIAFF.

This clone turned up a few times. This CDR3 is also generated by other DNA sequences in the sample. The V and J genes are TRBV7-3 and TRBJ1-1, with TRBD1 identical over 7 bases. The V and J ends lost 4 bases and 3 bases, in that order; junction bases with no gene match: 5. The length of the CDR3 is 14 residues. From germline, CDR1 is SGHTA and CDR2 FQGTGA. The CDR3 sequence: CASSSTGADTEAFF. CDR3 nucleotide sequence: TGTGCCAGCAGCTCCACAGGGGCGGACACTGAAGCTTTCTTT.

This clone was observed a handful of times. The CDR3 DNA sequence: TGTGCCAGCTTAACCGTTCCATCGAGTGATGGCTACACCTTC. This codes for CASLTVPSSDGYTF. The gene calls are TRBV2 and TRBJ1-2; D remains ambiguous. CDR1 and CDR2 from the germline V gene are SNHLY and FYNNEI. Trimming cost V 8 bases and J 6 bases, with 19 bases left between them. CDR3 size: 14 residues.

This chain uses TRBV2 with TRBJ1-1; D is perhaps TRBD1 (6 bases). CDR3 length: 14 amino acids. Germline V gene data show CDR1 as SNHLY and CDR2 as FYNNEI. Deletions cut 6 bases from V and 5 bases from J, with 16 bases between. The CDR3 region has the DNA TGTGCCAGCAGACTTGGGGTAGGGGGAACTGAAGCTTTCTTT. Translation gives CASRLGVGGTEAFF.